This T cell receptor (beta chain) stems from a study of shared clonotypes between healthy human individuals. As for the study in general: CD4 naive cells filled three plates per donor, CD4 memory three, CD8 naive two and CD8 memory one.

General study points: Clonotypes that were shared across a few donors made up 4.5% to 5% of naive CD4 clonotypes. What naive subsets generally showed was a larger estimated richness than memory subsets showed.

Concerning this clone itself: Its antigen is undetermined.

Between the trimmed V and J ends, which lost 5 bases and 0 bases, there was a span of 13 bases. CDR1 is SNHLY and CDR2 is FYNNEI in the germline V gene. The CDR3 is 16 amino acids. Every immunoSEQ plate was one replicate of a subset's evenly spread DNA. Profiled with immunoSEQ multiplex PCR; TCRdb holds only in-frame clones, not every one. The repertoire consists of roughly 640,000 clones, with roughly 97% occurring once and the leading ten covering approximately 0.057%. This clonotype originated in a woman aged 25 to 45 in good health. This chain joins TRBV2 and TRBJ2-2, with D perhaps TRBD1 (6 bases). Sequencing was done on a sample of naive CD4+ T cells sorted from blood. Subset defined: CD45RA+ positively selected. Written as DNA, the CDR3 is TGTGCCAGCAGTTTGACAGGTCCTTCGAACACCGGGGAGCTGTTTTTT. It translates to CASSLTGPSNTGELFF.